Shown below are 28 T cell receptor beta chains from a single sample sequenced in a study of cytomegalovirus exposure and HLA in healthy donors (dated by TCRdb to about 2017). The library came from the immunoSEQ multiplex PCR assay. A mixture of 60 forward primers for TCR Vbeta segments and 13 reverse primers for TCR Jbeta segments was used in the multiplex PCR. TCRdb re-hosts the immuneACCESS table, in-frame sequences only. Its copies lack some clones; in the studies checked, an unresolved V gene accounts for under half of them, and the cause for the rest is not known. This sample gives 150,000 to 200,000 clones in total; over 70% of them show up just once. The top ten clones comprise around 0.46% of the sample. Sequencing was done on a sample of PBMCs. These receptor sequences come from a woman aged 45-60 years in good health and CMV-seronegative.

This clone appeared once. This chain uses TRBV30 with TRBJ1-2, with a weak D call TRBD1 (5 bases). CDR3 size: 16 residues. The germline gives CDR1 GTSNPN, CDR2 SVGIG (reference sequence). V was pared by 2 bases and J by 4 bases, with 20 bases between. CDR3 loop: CAWSISSPRGAYGYTF. The CDR3 DNA reads TGTGCCTGGAGTATTTCATCCCCCCGCGGGGCCTATGGCTACACCTTC. The variable domain in full, completed from reference TRBV30 and TRBJ1-2, reads SQTIHQWPATLVQPVGSPLSLECTVEGTSNPNLYWYRQAAGRGLQLLFYSVGIGQISSEVPQNLSASRPQDRQFILSSKKLLLSDSGFYLCAWSISSPRGAYGYTFGSGTRLTVV.

V gene TRBV19 combines with J gene TRBJ2-1; 11 bases fit TRBD2. The junction had 9 bases not matched to a gene; V was cut back by 5 bases and J by 0 bases. This CDR3 has 18 residues. CDR1 and CDR2 from the germline V gene are LNHDA and SQIVND (reference sequence). CDR3 bases: TGTGCCAGTAGTTATAGCGGGGGGGCCTTTAGCTCCTACAATGAGCAGTTCTTC. Translating it yields CASSYSGGAFSSYNEQFF.

This clone has a handful of counts. The chain is built from TRBV27 and TRBJ2-3; the match to TRBD2 covers 8 bases. The CDR3 runs to 13 residues. The V gene's germline CDR1 is MNHEY and CDR2 SMNVEV (reference sequence). V was clipped by 6 bases and J by 9 bases; unmatched bases: 8. The CDR3 bases are TGTGCCAGCAGAAACCCGGGGGGGAAGACGCAGTATTTT. It translates to CASRNPGGKTQYF.

The chain has TRBV15 and TRBJ1-2; D gene uncertain. V lost 0 bases and J 4 bases, leaving 6 bases between the germline ends. Germline V lookup: CDR1 LNHNV, CDR2 YYDKDF (reference sequence). The CDR3 extends over 13 amino acids. For the CDR3, the DNA is TGTGCCACCAGCAGAGAGCGTGCCTATGGCTACACCTTC. Its translation: CATSRERAYGYTF.

The V and J genes are TRBV30 and TRBJ2-7; 10 bases align to TRBD2. The length of the CDR3 is 17 residues. The junction had 16 bases not matched to a gene; V was cut back by 5 bases and J by 3 bases. Germline V gives CDR1 GTSNPN, CDR2 SVGIG (reference sequence). The CDR3 region has the DNA TGTGCCTGGGAGTCCCCGGGACTAGCGAAAAACCACTACGAGCAGTACTTC. It is translated as CAWESPGLAKNHYEQYF.

The rearrangement uses TRBV5-1 and TRBJ1-4; D perhaps matches TRBD1 (5 bases). The CDR3 has 14 amino acids. Trimming cost V 5 bases and J 8 bases, with 16 bases left between them. Germline V gene lookup returns CDR1 SGHRS and CDR2 YFSETQ. This CDR3 reads CASSWEGLREKLFF. The CDR3 DNA reads as TGCGCCAGCAGTTGGGAGGGGCTGCGGGAAAAACTGTTTTTT.

Written as DNA, the CDR3 is TGCAGCGTGGCCCCAAGCGGGGGGACTTCAGATACGCAGTATTTT. It specifies CSVAPSGGTSDTQYF. This chain links TRBV29-1 with TRBJ2-3, with 9 positions matching TRBD2. Germline loops: CDR1 SQVTM, CDR2 ANQGSEA. The CDR3 is 15 residues long. V was clipped by 6 bases and J by 4 bases; unmatched bases: 11.

V gene TRBV7-2 combines with J gene TRBJ1-6, with TRBD1 as a possible D gene (6 bases). Trimming cost V 3 bases and J 6 bases, with 15 bases left between them. CDR1 and CDR2 from the germline V gene are SGHTA and FQGNSA. This CDR3 is 16 amino acids long. CDR3: CASSFGSDRPNSPLHF. The CDR3 coding sequence is TGTGCCAGCAGCTTTGGCTCGGACAGACCTAATTCACCCCTCCACTTT.

The chain combines TRBV28 with TRBJ1-2, with 8 bases aligning to TRBD1. The V gene's germline CDR1 is MDHEN and CDR2 SYDVKM. J lost 8 bases, V lost 3 bases, and 5 bases had no gene match. The CDR3 runs to 13 residues. The DNA of the CDR3 is TGTGCCAGCAGTTTCCCCGGACAGGGAGGCTACACCTTC. It specifies CASSFPGQGGYTF.

The chain joins TRBV6-1 to TRBJ1-1; TRBD1 is a possible D gene (6 bases). CDR1 MNHNS and CDR2 SASEGT come from the germline V gene. The CDR3 runs to 14 residues. V lost 1 base, J lost 5 bases, and 11 bases lay in between. The CDR3 DNA sequence: TGTGCCAGCAGTGAAGACGGCAGGGGAACTGAAGCTTTCTTT. It encodes CASSEDGRGTEAFF.

The chain combines TRBV19 with TRBJ2-4; 9 nucleotides line up with TRBD1. CDR3 length: 17 residues. Per the germline V gene, CDR1 is LNHDA and CDR2 is SQIVND (reference sequence). V shed 3 bases and J 3 bases; nucleotides not matched to a gene: 9. The CDR3 coding sequence is TGTGCCAGTAGTATTTTGGGACAGGGTATTGGCAAAAACATTCAGTACTTC. Translated: CASSILGQGIGKNIQYF.

The chain employs TRBV7-9 and TRBJ2-2; maybe TRBD2 (6 bases). Germline CDR1 reads SEHNR; CDR2 reads FQNEAQ (reference sequence). V lost 4 bases and J lost 6, with 12 bases in between. The CDR3 runs to 14 residues. The CDR3 DNA follows: TGTGCCAGCAGCTACGCCACGGGGGCCGGGGAGCTGTTTTTT. Its protein is CASSYATGAGELFF.

The rearrangement links TRBV7-3 to TRBJ2-5; 7 nucleotides line up with TRBD2. The germline V gene encodes CDR1 SGHTA and CDR2 FQGTGA. The V segment lost 5 bases and the J segment 5 bases; nucleotides outside the gene matches: 14. The CDR3 is 16 residues long. The CDR3 nucleotides read TGTGCCAGCAGCCCATCCCCGGGGGGTCGGGGGGAGACCCAGTACTTC. Its translation is CASSPSPGGRGETQYF.

This clone was seen a few times. This chain links TRBV7-3 with TRBJ2-2; no reliable D call. Trimming stripped 2 bases from V and 2 bases from J, with 12 bases between. Germline V gives CDR1 SGHTA, CDR2 FQGTGA. The CDR3 extends over 16 amino acids. DNA for the CDR3: TGTGCCAGCAGCTTACTCCCCGCTACTAACACCGGGGAGCTGTTTTTT. Protein: CASSLLPATNTGELFF.

This chain links TRBV28 with TRBJ2-1; D may be TRBD2 (5 bases). V was pared by 5 bases and J by 2 bases, with 10 bases between. The CDR3 totals 14 residues. Germline assignment: CDR1 MDHEN and CDR2 SYDVKM. CDR3 in DNA: TGTGCCAGCAGTGGGCTAGCTCCCTACAATGAGCAGTTCTTC. This codes for CASSGLAPYNEQFF.

This clone has a handful of counts. The chain joins TRBV29-1 to TRBJ2-5; 8 positions agree with TRBD2. The J call may be wrong; the DNA end is better matched by TRBJ2-7. Germline V gene lookup returns CDR1 SQVTM and CDR2 ANQGSEA. The CDR3 is 16 residues long. The DNA of the CDR3 is TGCAGCGAGGGGGTTTACCGGGGGGGGAAATCCTACGAGCAGTACTTC. Its protein product is CSEGVYRGGKSYEQYF.

The chain employs TRBV4-1 and TRBJ2-7; TRBD1 aligns across 9 bases. Germline V gene lookup returns CDR1 MGHRA and CDR2 YSYEKL. The CDR3 runs 16 residues. The J segment lost 2 bases and the V segment lost 1 base, leaving 6 bases of the junction unmatched. CDR3 in amino acids: CASSQVLGTGTYEQYF. CDR3 coding DNA: TGCGCCAGCAGCCAAGTTCTCGGGACAGGGACCTACGAGCAGTACTTC.

The V and J genes are TRBV28 and TRBJ2-1; the D gene is possibly TRBD1 (5 bases). Trimming took off 6 bases at V and 0 bases at J, with 9 bases between the two ends. This CDR3 has 14 residues. Germline CDR1 is MDHEN and CDR2 is SYDVKM. The DNA for the CDR3 is TGTGCCAGCAGGTCAGGGTACTCCTACAATGAGCAGTTCTTC. Residues: CASRSGYSYNEQFF.

This chain links TRBV5-1 with TRBJ2-7; 10 bases are shared with TRBD1. This CDR3 is built from 14 residues. V was pared by 5 bases and J by 0 bases, with 2 bases of the junction left unmatched. The V gene's germline CDR1 is SGHRS and CDR2 YFSETQ. The CDR3 loop is CASRGQGFSYEQYF. For the CDR3, the DNA is TGCGCCAGCAGGGGACAGGGGTTCTCCTACGAGCAGTACTTC.

This clone occurred once. The rearrangement joins TRBV7-8 to TRBJ1-4; TRBD1 agrees at 7 bases. V was clipped by 5 bases and J by 0 bases; unmatched bases: 15. Per germline, CDR1 SGHVS and CDR2 FQNEAQ. This CDR3 has 19 residues. The CDR3 region is CASSPILRQGDPTNEKLFF. The DNA for the CDR3 is TGTGCCAGCAGCCCGATTCTAAGACAGGGCGATCCAACTAATGAAAAACTGTTTTTT.

The chain uses TRBV9 and TRBJ2-1, with 9 bases lining up with TRBD1. Losses at the gene ends were 0 bases for V and 7 bases for J; bases not matched to a gene: 8. The CDR3 spans 16 residues. Germline loops: CDR1 SGDLS, CDR2 YYNGEE. CDR3 sequence reads: CASSVVFGTGSNEQFF. The CDR3 DNA sequence: TGTGCCAGCAGCGTAGTATTTGGGACAGGGTCTAATGAGCAGTTCTTC.

The genes are TRBV7-9 and TRBJ1-3; a possible D gene is TRBD1 (6 bases). Germline V gene sequence: CDR1 SEHNR, CDR2 FQNEAQ (reference sequence). The CDR3 has 18 residues. Trimming removed 2 bases at V and 0 bases at J, with 17 bases between. CDR3 DNA: TGTGCCAGCAGCTTACTAAGCTCCGACAGGTACTCTGGAAACACCATATATTTT. Translation gives CASSLLSSDRYSGNTIYF.

This clone appeared a few times. Relative to the germline gene, one junction end is altered; a read error may explain this. J is TRBJ2-3 and V is TRBV7-9; 8 bases fit TRBD2. Germline V gene data show CDR1 as SEHNR and CDR2 as FQNEAQ (reference sequence). The CDR3 loop spans 16 amino acids. The DNA for the CDR3 is TGTTCCAGCAGCTTATCAATCGGGGGGGATAGAGATACGCAGTATTTT. Its translation: CSSSLSIGGDRDTQYF. The full variable domain, with the rest looked up from reference TRBV7-9 and TRBJ2-3, is DTGVSQNPRHKITKRGQNVTFRCDPISEHNRLYWYRQTLGQGPEFLTYFQNEAQLEKSRLLSDRFSAERPKGSFSTLEIQRTEQGDSAMYLCSSSLSIGGDRDTQYFGPGTRLTVL.

This clone was observed a handful of times. The V gene is TRBV7-9, the J gene TRBJ2-7; 8 bases are a match to TRBD1. The CDR3 is made up of 14 amino acids. Trimming took 6 bases from V and 6 from J; bases not matched to a gene: 10. Germline CDR1 is SEHNR and CDR2 is FQNEAQ (reference sequence). Here the CDR3 reads CASSSGQGLLEQYF. The CDR3 DNA reads as TGTGCCAGCAGTTCCGGACAGGGACTTCTCGAGCAGTACTTC.

The chain couples TRBV15 to TRBJ1-1; D unresolved. With 0 bases removed from V and 0 bases from J, the gap between germline ends came to 8 bases. Germline V gives CDR1 LNHNV, CDR2 YYDKDF (reference sequence). This CDR3 contains 15 residues. The CDR3 spells CATSRDRIMNTEAFF. The CDR3 DNA follows: TGTGCCACCAGCAGAGACAGAATCATGAACACTGAAGCTTTCTTT.

This chain connects TRBV10-3 to TRBJ2-7, with 9 bases identical to TRBD1. With V trimmed by 0 bases and J by 9 bases, 9 bases remained unmatched. The CDR3 is 15 residues long. In germline, CDR1 is ENHRY, CDR2 SYGVKD. The CDR3 here is CAISESGQGNVWQYF. CDR3 sequence (DNA): TGTGCCATCAGTGAGTCGGGACAGGGCAACGTTTGGCAGTACTTC.

The chain combines TRBV28 with TRBJ2-1, with 9 positions matching TRBD2. J was trimmed by 1 base and V by 6 bases; bases with no gene match: 13. Per the germline V gene, CDR1 is MDHEN and CDR2 is SYDVKM. This CDR3 region has 18 residues. The CDR3 loop reads CASSPYFRLAGSYNEQFF. CDR3 DNA sequence: TGTGCCAGCAGCCCTTATTTCAGGCTAGCGGGGTCCTACAATGAGCAGTTCTTC.

This clone was counted only a few times. V and J are TRBV30 and TRBJ1-1; tentatively, D is TRBD1 (6 bases). Germline-derived CDR1 and CDR2 are GTSNPN and SVGIG (reference sequence). This CDR3 spans 15 amino acids. The V end was cut by 5 bases, the J end by 4 bases, with 20 bases between. Here the CDR3 reads CAWLMVRRGSTEAFF. DNA of the CDR3: TGTGCCTGGTTAATGGTTCGCAGGGGCAGCACTGAAGCTTTCTTT.